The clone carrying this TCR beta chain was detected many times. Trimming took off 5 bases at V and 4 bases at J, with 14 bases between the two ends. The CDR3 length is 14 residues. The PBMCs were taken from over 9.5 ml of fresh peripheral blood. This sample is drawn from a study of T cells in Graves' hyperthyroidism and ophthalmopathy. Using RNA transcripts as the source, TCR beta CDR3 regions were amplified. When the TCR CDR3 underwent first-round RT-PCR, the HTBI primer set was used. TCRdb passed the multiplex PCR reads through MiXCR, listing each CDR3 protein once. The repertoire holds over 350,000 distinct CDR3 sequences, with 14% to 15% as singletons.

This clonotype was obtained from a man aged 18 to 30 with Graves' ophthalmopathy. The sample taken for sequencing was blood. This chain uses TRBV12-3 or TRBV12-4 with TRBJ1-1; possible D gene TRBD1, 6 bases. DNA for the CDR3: TGTGCCAGCAGTGGGCCCACAGGGCTCACTGAAGCTTTCTTT. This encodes CASSGPTGLTEAFF.